This T cell receptor beta chain derives from a study of blood T cell repertoires in COVID-19. Study-level background: From the United States, Italy and Spain came samples of acute and convalescent COVID-19.

Original processing methods: For nucleated cells, counts were estimated from reference gene primer amplification. The method was immunoSEQ multiplex PCR; TCRdb's version includes in-frame clones alone and lacks a portion of them. Clone size and V and J calls were adopted from that table, with D and trimming inferred from the DNA. The sample includes 250,000 or so clones, more than 75% seen only once; the top ten take 8.5% to 9%. The CDR3 sequence is 13 residues long. Per germline, CDR1 SSHAT and CDR2 FNYEAQ (reference sequence). As to this clone: One junction end disagrees with the germline gene, perhaps due to a read error.

The genes are TRBV7-7 and TRBJ2-5, with 8 bases lining up with TRBD1. The sequence was obtained from a man aged 35 to 55 with active or convalescent COVID-19. The sequenced material came from peripheral blood. The CDR3 coding sequence is TGTGCTAGCAGTATCAGGGGGCTCGAGACCCAGTACTTC. This codes for CASSIRGLETQYF.